The 21 T cell receptor beta chains below were found in one sample sequenced in a study of blood T cell repertoires in COVID-19. The repertoire was sequenced with immunoSEQ multiplex PCR; TCRdb's copy has only in-frame clones and lacks some. The sample yields about 230,000 clones, around 83% seen once. Source material: peripheral blood. These receptors originate from a man between 35 and 55 years old with acute or convalescent COVID-19.

V and J are TRBV3-1 (or the pseudogene TRBV3-2) and TRBJ2-5; D is perhaps TRBD2 (7 bases). V lost 4 bases, J lost 3 bases, and 18 bases lay in between. CDR3 size: 16 residues. Germline CDR1 reads LGHDT; CDR2 reads YNNKEL (reference sequence). The CDR3 bases are TGTGCCAGCAGCCGAGGGGGGGGACTATCAGAAGAGACCCAGTACTTC. Its protein product is CASSRGGGLSEETQYF.

The V and J genes are TRBV3-1 (or the pseudogene TRBV3-2) and TRBJ1-4; D may be TRBD1 (6 bases). Trimming pared 3 bases from V and 7 bases from J, leaving 21 bases between. The length of the CDR3 is 17 residues. In germline, CDR1 is LGHDT, CDR2 YNNKEL (reference sequence). In nucleotides, the CDR3 is TGTGCCAGCAGCCATCCGCTCTTAGGGGGAAAGGGTGAAAAACTGTTTTTT. Encoded protein: CASSHPLLGGKGEKLFF.

The chain links TRBV19 to TRBJ2-2; the D gene is possibly TRBD1 (5 bases). Looked up from germline, CDR1 is LNHDA and CDR2 is SQIVND (reference sequence). The V end was cut by 4 bases, the J end by 7 bases, with 13 bases between. CDR3 length: 14 residues. The CDR3 region is CASSTREYGGELFF. The CDR3 bases are TGTGCCAGTAGTACCAGGGAATACGGCGGGGAGCTGTTTTTT.

This sequence joins TRBV5-8 and TRBJ2-7, with a possible D match to TRBD1 (6 bases). Trimming took off 2 bases at V and 2 bases at J, with 14 bases between the two ends. Germline CDR1 is SGHTS and CDR2 is YDEGEE. This CDR3 has 15 amino acids. The CDR3 sequence is CASSFGTNPTYEQYF. The CDR3 nucleotides read TGTGCCAGCAGCTTTGGGACAAATCCAACCTACGAGCAGTACTTC.

The chain combines TRBV4-1 with TRBJ2-7; tentative D call: TRBD2 (5 bases). Trimming shortened V by 0 bases and J by 6 bases, and 15 bases separated the two germline ends. Germline CDR1 reads MGHRA; CDR2 reads YSYEKL. CDR3 length: 15 amino acids. The CDR3 nucleotides read TGCGCCAGCAGCCAAGATAGGTCCGGGGAGCGCGAGCAGTACTTC. Protein: CASSQDRSGEREQYF.

The chain recombines TRBV5-6 with TRBJ1-1; 7 bases agree with TRBD1. The length of the CDR3 is 13 residues. Germline CDR1 SGHDT, CDR2 YYEEEE. With 5 bases clipped from V and 4 bases from J, the junction kept 5 bases outside the gene matches. CDR3 residues: CASSSAGGTEAFF. The CDR3 bases are TGTGCCAGCAGTTCCGCAGGGGGCACTGAAGCTTTCTTT. The whole variable domain, remainder taken from reference TRBV5-6 and TRBJ1-1, is DAGVTQSPTHLIKTRGQQVTLRCSPKSGHDTVSWYQQALGQGPQFIFQYYEEEERQRGNFPDRFSGHQFPNYSSELNVNALLLGDSALYLCASSSAGGTEAFFGQGTRLTVV.

The chain recombines TRBV28 with TRBJ1-2; D unclear. Germline V gene sequence: CDR1 MDHEN, CDR2 SYDVKM. The CDR3 runs to 12 residues. Trimming left V 8 bases short and J 8 bases short, with 15 bases between. For the CDR3, the DNA is TGTGCCAGCCGGAGGGTCTCGGGAGGCTACACCTTC. This sequence encodes CASRRVSGGYTF.

The chain links TRBV7-2 to TRBJ1-5; the match to TRBD1 covers 7 bases. This CDR3 is 15 amino acids long. CDR1 and CDR2 (germline): SGHTA, FQGNSA. With V trimmed by 5 bases and J by 5 bases, 9 bases remained unmatched. CDR3 DNA: TGTGCCAGCAGCCCGAACCACAGGGGTTATCAGCCCCAGCATTTT. Translation: CASSPNHRGYQPQHF.

Comments on this clone: Germline is not matched at one junction end, which may reflect a read error. This chain connects TRBV18 to TRBJ2-7, with D unclear. CDR3 size: 12 residues. Germline CDR1 and CDR2: KGHSH and LQKENI. CDR3 DNA: TGTGCCAGCTCCCCACTACAAGACGAGCAGTACTTC. Its translation: CASSPLQDEQYF.

This rearrangement joins TRBV18 to TRBJ2-7, with unresolved D. Germline CDR1 and CDR2: KGHSH and LQKENI. The ends were cut back, 2 bases at V and 2 bases at J, with 7 bases in the middle. This CDR3 comprises 13 residues. DNA of the CDR3: TGTGCCAGCTCACCAACCCCTACCTACGAGCAGTACTTC. This translates into CASSPTPTYEQYF.

This chain uses TRBV19 with TRBJ2-5; TRBD2 matches at 14 bases. There are 16 residues in the CDR3. Germline V gives CDR1 LNHDA, CDR2 SQIVND (reference sequence). The trim removed 6 bases at V and 2 bases at J, leaving 5 bases unmatched. The CDR3 sequence is CASRTRLAGGQETQYF. The CDR3 nucleotides are TGTGCCAGTAGGACCCGACTAGCGGGGGGGCAAGAGACCCAGTACTTC.

V usage is TRBV10-3 and J usage is TRBJ1-2; D gene ambiguous. Germline-derived CDR1 and CDR2 are ENHRY and SYGVKD. This CDR3 is built from 14 residues. The V end was cut by 0 bases, the J end by 1 base, with 6 bases between. The CDR3 nucleotides read TGTGCCATCAGTGAGTCCGCAGATAACTATGGCTACACCTTC. Its translation: CAISESADNYGYTF.

The rearrangement joins TRBV5-1 to TRBJ1-6; possibly TRBD1 for D (6 bases). Germline CDR1 is SGHRS and CDR2 is YFSETQ. Trimming took 0 bases from V and 10 from J, leaving 14 bases between them. The length of the CDR3 is 15 residues. CDR3 region: CASSLASGVRSPLHF. The CDR3 nucleotides read TGCGCCAGCAGCTTGGCGTCAGGGGTTCGGTCACCCCTCCACTTT.

This clone was seen only once. The V and J genes are TRBV3-1 (or the pseudogene TRBV3-2) and TRBJ2-7; 8 nucleotides line up with TRBD2. Per germline, CDR1 LGHDT and CDR2 YNNKEL (reference sequence). The J segment lost 4 bases and the V segment lost 1 base, leaving 3 bases of the junction unmatched. The CDR3 has 14 amino acids. The CDR3 loop reads CASSQGAGGYEQYF. The CDR3 DNA reads as TGTGCCAGCAGCCAAGGGGCGGGGGGATACGAGCAGTACTTC.

This clone has only one observation. The chain couples TRBV18 to TRBJ2-1, with TRBD2 identical over 8 bases. In germline, CDR1 is KGHSH, CDR2 LQKENI. This CDR3 region has 16 residues. With V trimmed by 6 bases and J by 5 bases, 12 bases remained unmatched. Here the CDR3 DNA reads TGTGCCAGCTCTGGAGGGGGACTAGGAGCCAACAATGAGCAGTTCTTC. This gives the protein CASSGGGLGANNEQFF. The variable domain in full, with the rest retrieved from reference TRBV18 and TRBJ2-1, is NAGVMQNPRHLVRRRGQEARLRCSPMKGHSHVYWYRQLPEEGLKFMVYLQKENIIDESGMPKERFSAEFPKEGPSILRIQQVVRGDSAAYFCASSGGGLGANNEQFFGPGTRLTVL.

V gene TRBV6-2 or TRBV6-3 combines with J gene TRBJ2-3, with 8 bases fitting TRBD2. In germline, CDR1 is MNHEY, CDR2 SVGEGT. J was trimmed by 3 bases and V by 4 bases; bases with no gene match: 6. The CDR3 has 15 amino acids. CDR3 coding DNA: TGTGCCAGCAGTTCGTCGGGGGGGCCGACAGATACGCAGTATTTT. This translates into CASSSSGGPTDTQYF.

The rearrangement uses TRBV18 and TRBJ2-7; TRBD1 matches 9 bases. The germline V gene encodes CDR1 KGHSH and CDR2 LQKENI. This CDR3 is 15 amino acids long. V was pared by 0 bases and J by 0 bases, with 0 bases of the junction left unmatched. The CDR3 sequence: CASSPPGQGSYEQYF. CDR3 nucleotides: TGTGCCAGCTCACCACCGGGACAGGGCTCCTACGAGCAGTACTTC.

V and J are TRBV30 and TRBJ1-5, with a tentative D call TRBD1 (6 bases). The CDR3 is made up of 15 amino acids. The germline V gene encodes CDR1 GTSNPN and CDR2 SVGIG (reference sequence). Trimming took 4 bases from V and 2 from J, leaving 15 bases between them. The CDR3 protein is CAWKPPGGGNQPQHF. Written as DNA, the CDR3 is TGTGCCTGGAAGCCACCTGGGGGCGGCAATCAGCCCCAGCATTTT.

The chain joins TRBV6-5 to TRBJ2-7; D is possibly TRBD2 (5 bases). The CDR3 sequence is 13 residues long. Deletions cut 8 bases from V and 0 bases from J, with 11 bases between. Germline loops: CDR1 MNHEY, CDR2 SVGAGI. This CDR3 reads CASRWEISYEQYF. CDR3 in DNA: TGTGCCAGCCGCTGGGAGATCTCCTACGAGCAGTACTTC.

The CDR3 loop is CASSIDRGNQPQHF. The CDR3 nucleotides read TGTGCCAGTAGTATAGACAGGGGGAACCAGCCCCAGCATTTT. V gene TRBV19 combines with J gene TRBJ1-5; 7 nucleotides line up with TRBD1. The CDR3 contains 14 residues. J lost 7 bases, V lost 0 bases, and 3 bases had no gene match. Germline CDR1 and CDR2: LNHDA and SQIVND (reference sequence).

The chain has TRBV4-1 and TRBJ1-6, with 12 nucleotides matching TRBD1. J lost 10 bases, V lost 3 bases, and 7 bases had no gene match. Germline V gene lookup returns CDR1 MGHRA and CDR2 YSYEKL. This CDR3 region has 16 residues. The DNA for the CDR3 is TGCGCCAGCAGCCAGTCTCCGGGACAGGGGGCGTCACCCCTCCACTTT. This codes for CASSQSPGQGASPLHF.